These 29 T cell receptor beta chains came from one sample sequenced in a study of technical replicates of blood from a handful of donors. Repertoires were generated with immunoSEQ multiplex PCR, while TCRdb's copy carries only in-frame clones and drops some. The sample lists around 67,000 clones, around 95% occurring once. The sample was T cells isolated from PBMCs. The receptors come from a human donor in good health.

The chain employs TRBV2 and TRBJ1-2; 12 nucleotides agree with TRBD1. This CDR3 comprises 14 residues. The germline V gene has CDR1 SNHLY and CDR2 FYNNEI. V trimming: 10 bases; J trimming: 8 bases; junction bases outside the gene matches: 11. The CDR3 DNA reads TGTGCCACCGGGACAGGGGGCGGGTTTGGGGGCTACACCTTC. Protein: CATGTGGGFGGYTF.

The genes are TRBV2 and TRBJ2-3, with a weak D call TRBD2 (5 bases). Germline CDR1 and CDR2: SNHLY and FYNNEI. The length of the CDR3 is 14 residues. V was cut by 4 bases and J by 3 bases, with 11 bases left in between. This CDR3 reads CASSAGSRTDTQYF. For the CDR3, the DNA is TGTGCCAGCAGTGCTGGGAGTCGGACAGATACGCAGTATTTT.

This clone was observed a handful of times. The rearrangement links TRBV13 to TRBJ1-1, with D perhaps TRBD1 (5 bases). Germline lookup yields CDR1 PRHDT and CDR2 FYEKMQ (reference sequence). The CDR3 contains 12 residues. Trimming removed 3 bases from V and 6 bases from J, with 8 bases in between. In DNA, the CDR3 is TGTGCCAGCAGCTTGGGGGGGGCTGAAGCTTTCTTT. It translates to CASSLGGAEAFF.

CDR3 sequence: CASSQEMLVLGNNEQFF. In nucleotides, the CDR3 is TGCGCCAGCAGCCAAGAGATGTTGGTCCTGGGCAACAATGAGCAGTTCTTC. The chain is built from TRBV4-1 and TRBJ2-1, with D unresolved. The germline CDR1 and CDR2 sequences are MGHRA and YSYEKL. The CDR3 has 17 residues. Trimming removed 0 bases from V and 5 bases from J, with 17 bases in between.

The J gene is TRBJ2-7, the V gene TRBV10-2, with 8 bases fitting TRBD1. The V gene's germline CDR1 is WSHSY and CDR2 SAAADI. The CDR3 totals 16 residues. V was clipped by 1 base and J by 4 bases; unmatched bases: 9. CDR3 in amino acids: CASSEFEAGGWYEQYF. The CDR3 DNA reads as TGCGCCAGCAGTGAGTTTGAGGCAGGGGGCTGGTACGAGCAGTACTTC.

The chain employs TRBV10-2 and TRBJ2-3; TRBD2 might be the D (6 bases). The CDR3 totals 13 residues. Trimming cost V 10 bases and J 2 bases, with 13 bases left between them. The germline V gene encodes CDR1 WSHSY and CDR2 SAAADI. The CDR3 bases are TGCGCCACCGCGGCGGGGCCCACAGATACGCAGTATTTT. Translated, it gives CATAAGPTDTQYF.

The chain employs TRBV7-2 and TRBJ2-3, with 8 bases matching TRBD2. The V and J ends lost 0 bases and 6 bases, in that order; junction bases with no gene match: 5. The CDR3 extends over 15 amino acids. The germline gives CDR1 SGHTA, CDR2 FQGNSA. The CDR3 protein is CASSLAGLASDTQYF. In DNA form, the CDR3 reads TGTGCCAGCAGCTTAGCTGGACTAGCAAGCGATACGCAGTATTTT.

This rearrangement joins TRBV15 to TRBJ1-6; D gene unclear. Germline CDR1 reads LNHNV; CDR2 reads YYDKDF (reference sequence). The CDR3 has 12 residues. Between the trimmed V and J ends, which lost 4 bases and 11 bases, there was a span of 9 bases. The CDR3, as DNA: TGTGCCACCAGCATTGATTTAGCACCCCTCCACTTT. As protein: CATSIDLAPLHF.

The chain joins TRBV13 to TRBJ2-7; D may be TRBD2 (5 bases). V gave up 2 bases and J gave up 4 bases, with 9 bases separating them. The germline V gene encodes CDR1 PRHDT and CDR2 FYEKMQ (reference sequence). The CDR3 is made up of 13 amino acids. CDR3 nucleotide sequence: TGTGCCAGCAGCTTAAGAGTAGCGTACGAGCAGTACTTC. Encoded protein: CASSLRVAYEQYF.

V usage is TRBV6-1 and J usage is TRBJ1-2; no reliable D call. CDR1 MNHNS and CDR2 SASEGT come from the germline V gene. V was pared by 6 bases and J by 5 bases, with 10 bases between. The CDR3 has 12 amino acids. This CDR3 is CASRTEVYGYTF. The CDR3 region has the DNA TGTGCCAGCAGAACGGAGGTATATGGCTACACCTTC.

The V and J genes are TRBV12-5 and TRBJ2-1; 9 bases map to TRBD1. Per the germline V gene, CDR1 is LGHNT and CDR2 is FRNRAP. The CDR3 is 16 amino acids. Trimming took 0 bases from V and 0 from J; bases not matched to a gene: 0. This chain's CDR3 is CASGLVTGGSYNEQFF. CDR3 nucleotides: TGTGCTAGTGGTTTGGTGACAGGGGGCTCCTACAATGAGCAGTTCTTC.

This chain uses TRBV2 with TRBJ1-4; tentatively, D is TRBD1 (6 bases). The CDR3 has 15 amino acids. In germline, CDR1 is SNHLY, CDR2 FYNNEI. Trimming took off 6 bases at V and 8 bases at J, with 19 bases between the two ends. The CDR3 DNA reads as TGTGCCAGCAGGAATGTCGGACAGCCTGGGGAAAAACTGTTTTTT. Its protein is CASRNVGQPGEKLFF.

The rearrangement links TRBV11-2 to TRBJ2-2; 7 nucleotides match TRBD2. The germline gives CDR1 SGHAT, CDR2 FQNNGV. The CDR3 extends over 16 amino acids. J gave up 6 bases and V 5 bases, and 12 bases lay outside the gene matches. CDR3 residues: CASSPGAGVRPGELFF. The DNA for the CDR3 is TGTGCCAGCAGCCCCGGGGCGGGAGTACGTCCCGGGGAGCTGTTTTTT.

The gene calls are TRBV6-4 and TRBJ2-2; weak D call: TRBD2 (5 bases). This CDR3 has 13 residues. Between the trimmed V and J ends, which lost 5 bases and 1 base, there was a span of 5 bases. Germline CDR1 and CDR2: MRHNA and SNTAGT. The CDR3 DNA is TGTGCCAGCAGTCGGGAGAACACCGGGGAGCTGTTTTTT. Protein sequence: CASSRENTGELFF.

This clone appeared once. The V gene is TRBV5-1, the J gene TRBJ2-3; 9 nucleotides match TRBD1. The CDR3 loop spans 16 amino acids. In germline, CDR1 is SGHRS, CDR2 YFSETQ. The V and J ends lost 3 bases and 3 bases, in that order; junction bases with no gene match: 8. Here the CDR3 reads CASSSWDRAGTDTQYF. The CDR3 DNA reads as TGCGCCAGCAGCTCTTGGGACAGGGCTGGAACAGATACGCAGTATTTT.

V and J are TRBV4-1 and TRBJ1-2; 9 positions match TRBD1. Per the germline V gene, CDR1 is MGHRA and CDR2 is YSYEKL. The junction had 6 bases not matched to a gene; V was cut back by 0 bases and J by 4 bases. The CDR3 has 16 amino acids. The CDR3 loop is CASSQEPDRGIYGYTF. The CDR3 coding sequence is TGCGCCAGCAGCCAAGAACCTGACAGGGGGATCTATGGCTACACCTTC.

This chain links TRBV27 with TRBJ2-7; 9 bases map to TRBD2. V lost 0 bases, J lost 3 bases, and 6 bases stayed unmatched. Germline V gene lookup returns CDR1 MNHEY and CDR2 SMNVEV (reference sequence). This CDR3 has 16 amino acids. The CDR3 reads CASSLSGLAEDYEQYF. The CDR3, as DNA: TGTGCCAGCAGTTTATCGGGACTAGCTGAAGACTACGAGCAGTACTTC.

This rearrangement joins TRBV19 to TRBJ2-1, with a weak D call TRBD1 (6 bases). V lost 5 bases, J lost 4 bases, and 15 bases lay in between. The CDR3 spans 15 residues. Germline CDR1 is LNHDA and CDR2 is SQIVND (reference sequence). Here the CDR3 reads CASSAVPGHYNEQFF. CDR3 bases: TGTGCCAGTAGTGCAGTCCCGGGACATTACAATGAGCAGTTCTTC. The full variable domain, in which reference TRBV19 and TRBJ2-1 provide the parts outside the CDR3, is DGGITQSPKYLFRKEGQNVTLSCEQNLNHDAMYWYRQDPGQGLRLIYYSQIVNDFQKGDIAEGYSVSREKKESFPLTVTSAQKNPTAFYLCASSAVPGHYNEQFFGPGTRLTVL.

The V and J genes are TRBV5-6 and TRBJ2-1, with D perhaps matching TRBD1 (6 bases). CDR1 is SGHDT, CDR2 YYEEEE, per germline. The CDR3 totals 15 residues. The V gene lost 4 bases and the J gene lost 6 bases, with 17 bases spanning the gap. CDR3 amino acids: CASSPDSPFPNEQFF. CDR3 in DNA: TGTGCCAGCAGCCCGGACAGCCCTTTCCCCAATGAGCAGTTCTTC. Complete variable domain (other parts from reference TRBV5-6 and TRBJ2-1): DAGVTQSPTHLIKTRGQQVTLRCSPKSGHDTVSWYQQALGQGPQFIFQYYEEEERQRGNFPDRFSGHQFPNYSSELNVNALLLGDSALYLCASSPDSPFPNEQFFGPGTRLTVL.

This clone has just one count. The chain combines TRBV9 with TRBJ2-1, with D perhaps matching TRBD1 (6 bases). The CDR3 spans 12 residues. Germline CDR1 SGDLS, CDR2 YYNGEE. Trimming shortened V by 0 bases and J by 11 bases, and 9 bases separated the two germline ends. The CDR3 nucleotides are TGTGCCAGCAGCGTAGTCGGGGACAAGCAGTTCTTC. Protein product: CASSVVGDKQFF. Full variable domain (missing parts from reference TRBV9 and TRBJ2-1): DSGVTQTPKHLITATGQRVTLRCSPRSGDLSVYWYQQSLDQGLQFLIQYYNGEERAKGNILERFSAQQFPDLHSELNLSSLELGDSALYFCASSVVGDKQFFGPGTRLTVL.

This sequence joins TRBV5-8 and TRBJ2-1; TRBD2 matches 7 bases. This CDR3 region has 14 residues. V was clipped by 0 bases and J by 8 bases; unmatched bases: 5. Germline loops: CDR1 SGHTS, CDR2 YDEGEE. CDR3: CASSLAAGRDEQFF. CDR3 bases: TGTGCCAGCAGCTTGGCAGCGGGGAGGGATGAGCAGTTCTTC.

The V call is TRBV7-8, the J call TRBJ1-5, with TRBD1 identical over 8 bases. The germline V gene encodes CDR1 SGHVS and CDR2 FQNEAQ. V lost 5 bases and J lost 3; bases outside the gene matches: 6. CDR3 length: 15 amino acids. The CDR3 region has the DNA TGTGCCAGCAGCGGGACAGGTTTCGCCAATCAGCCCCAGCATTTT. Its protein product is CASSGTGFANQPQHF.

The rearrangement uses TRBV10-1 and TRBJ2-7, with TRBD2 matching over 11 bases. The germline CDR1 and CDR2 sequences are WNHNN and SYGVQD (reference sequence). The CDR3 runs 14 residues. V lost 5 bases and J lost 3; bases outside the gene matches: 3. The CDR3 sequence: CASSKLAGDYEQYF. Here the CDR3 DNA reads TGCGCCAGCAGTAAACTAGCGGGGGACTACGAGCAGTACTTC.

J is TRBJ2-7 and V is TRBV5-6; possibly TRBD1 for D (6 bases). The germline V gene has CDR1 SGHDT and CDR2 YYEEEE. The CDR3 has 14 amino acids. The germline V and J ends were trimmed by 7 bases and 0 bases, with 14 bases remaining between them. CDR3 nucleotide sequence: TGTGCCAGCGATCGGTCGGACAGCTCCTACGAGCAGTACTTC. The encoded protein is CASDRSDSSYEQYF.

The CDR3 bases are TGTGCCAGCTCACCGGGACTGCATCCCGAGCAGTACTTC. Protein: CASSPGLHPEQYF. V is TRBV18 and J is TRBJ2-7, with D tentatively TRBD2 (6 bases). V gave up 3 bases and J gave up 6 bases, with 12 bases separating them. Germline V CDR1 and CDR2: KGHSH, LQKENI. The CDR3 is made up of 13 amino acids.

CDR3 amino acids: CASSQPGVTGELFF. CDR3 DNA: TGCGCCAGCAGCCAACCTGGAGTTACCGGGGAGCTGTTTTTT. The chain links TRBV4-1 to TRBJ2-2; no clear D. Germline CDR1 is MGHRA and CDR2 is YSYEKL. This CDR3 has 14 residues. The V and J ends lost 2 bases and 5 bases respectively, with 9 bases between them.

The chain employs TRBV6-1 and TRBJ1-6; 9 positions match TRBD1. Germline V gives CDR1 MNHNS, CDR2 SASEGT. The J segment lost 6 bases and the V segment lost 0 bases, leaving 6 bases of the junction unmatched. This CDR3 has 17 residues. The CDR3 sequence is CASSEAGTGLINSPLHF. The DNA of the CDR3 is TGTGCCAGCAGTGAAGCGGGGACAGGGTTGATTAATTCACCCCTCCACTTT.

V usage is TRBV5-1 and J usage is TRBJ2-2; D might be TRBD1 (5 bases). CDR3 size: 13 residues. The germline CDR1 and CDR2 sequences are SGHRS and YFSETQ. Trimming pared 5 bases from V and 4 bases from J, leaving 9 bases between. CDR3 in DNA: TGCGCCAGCAGTTTCCAGGGCACCGGGGAGCTGTTTTTT. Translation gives CASSFQGTGELFF.

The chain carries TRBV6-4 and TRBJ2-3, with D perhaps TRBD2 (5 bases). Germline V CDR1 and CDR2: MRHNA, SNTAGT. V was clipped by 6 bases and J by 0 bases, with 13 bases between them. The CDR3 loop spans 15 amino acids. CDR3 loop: CASSAGTSSTDTQYF. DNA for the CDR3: TGTGCCAGCAGCGCGGGTACGTCTAGCACAGATACGCAGTATTTT.